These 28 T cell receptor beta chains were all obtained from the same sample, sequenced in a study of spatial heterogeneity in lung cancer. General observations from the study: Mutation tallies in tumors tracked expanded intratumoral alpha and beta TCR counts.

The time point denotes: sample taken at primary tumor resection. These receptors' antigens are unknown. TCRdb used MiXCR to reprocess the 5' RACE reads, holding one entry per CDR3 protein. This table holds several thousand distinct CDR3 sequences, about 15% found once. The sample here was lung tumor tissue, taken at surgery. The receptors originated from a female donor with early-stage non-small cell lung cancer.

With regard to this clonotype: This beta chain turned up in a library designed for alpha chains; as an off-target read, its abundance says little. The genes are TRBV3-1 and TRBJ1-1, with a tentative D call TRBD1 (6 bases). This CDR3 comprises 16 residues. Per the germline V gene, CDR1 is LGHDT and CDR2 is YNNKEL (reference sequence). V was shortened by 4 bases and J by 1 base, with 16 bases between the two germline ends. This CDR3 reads CASSLKWGGWNTEAFF. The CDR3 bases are TGTGCCAGCAGCCTCAAATGGGGGGGCTGGAACACTGAAGCTTTCTTT. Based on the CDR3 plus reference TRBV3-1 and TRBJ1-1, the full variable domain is DTAVSQTPKYLVTQMGNDKSIKCEQNLGHDTMYWYKQDSKKFLKIMFSYNNKELIINETVPNRFSPKSPDKAHLNLHINSLELGDSAVYFCASSLKWGGWNTEAFFGQGTRLTVV.

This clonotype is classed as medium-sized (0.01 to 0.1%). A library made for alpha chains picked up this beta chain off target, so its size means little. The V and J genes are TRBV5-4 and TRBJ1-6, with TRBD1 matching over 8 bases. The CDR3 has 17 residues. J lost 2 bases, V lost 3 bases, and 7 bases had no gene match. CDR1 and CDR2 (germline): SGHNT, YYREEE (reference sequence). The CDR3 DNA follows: TGTGCCAGCAGCTACGTCGGACAGGGTCCCTATAATTCACCCCTCCACTTT. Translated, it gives CASSYVGQGPYNSPLHF. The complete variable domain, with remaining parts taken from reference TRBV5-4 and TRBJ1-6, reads ETGVTQSPTHLIKTRGQQVTLRCSSQSGHNTVSWYQQALGQGPQFIFQYYREEENGRGNFPPRFSGLQFPNYSSELNVNALELDDSALYLCASSYVGQGPYNSPLHFGNGTRLTVT.

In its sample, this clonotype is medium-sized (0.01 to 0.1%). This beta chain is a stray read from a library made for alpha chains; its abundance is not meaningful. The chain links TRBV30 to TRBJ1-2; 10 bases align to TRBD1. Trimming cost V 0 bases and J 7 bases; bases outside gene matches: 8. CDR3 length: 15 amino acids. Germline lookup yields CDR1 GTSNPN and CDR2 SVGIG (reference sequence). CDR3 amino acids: CAWSVLDRGTSGYTF. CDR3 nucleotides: TGTGCCTGGAGTGTACTGGACAGGGGGACGTCTGGCTACACCTTC.

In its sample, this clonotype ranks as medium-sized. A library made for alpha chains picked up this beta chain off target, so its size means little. This chain's CDR3 is CASSLRNREGTQYF. For the CDR3, the DNA is TGTGCCAGCAGCTTAAGAAACAGGGAAGGGACCCAGTACTTC. The chain joins TRBV7-3 to TRBJ2-5, with D maybe TRBD1 (6 bases). V shed 1 base and J shed 7 bases, with 13 bases lying between them. This CDR3 is 14 amino acids long. Per germline, CDR1 SGHTA and CDR2 FQGTGA.

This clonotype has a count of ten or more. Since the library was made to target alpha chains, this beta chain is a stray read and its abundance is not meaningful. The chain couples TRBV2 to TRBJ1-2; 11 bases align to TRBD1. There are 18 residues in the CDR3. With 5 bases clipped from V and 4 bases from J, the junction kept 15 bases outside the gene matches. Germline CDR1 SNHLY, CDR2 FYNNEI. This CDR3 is CASSQTSVRTGGAYGYTF. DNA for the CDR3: TGTGCCAGCAGTCAAACCTCCGTGAGGACAGGGGGCGCCTATGGCTACACCTTC.

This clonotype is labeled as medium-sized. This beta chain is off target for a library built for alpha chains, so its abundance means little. The CDR3 is CASSQDLGGYTF. In nucleotides, the CDR3 is TGTGCCAGCAGCCAAGATTTGGGCGGCTACACCTTC. The chain combines TRBV4-2 with TRBJ1-2; D is ambiguous. Trimming took 0 bases from V and 8 from J, leaving 7 bases between them. Germline V gene sequence: CDR1 LGHNA, CDR2 YNFKEQ. CDR3 length: 12 amino acids.

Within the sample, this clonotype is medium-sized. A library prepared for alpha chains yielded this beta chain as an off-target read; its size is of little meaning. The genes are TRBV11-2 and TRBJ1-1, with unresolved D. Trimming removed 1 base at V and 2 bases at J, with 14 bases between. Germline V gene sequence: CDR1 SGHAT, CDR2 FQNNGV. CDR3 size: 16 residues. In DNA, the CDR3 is TGTGCCAGCAGCTTAGGCGGCGGAGGACTAAACACTGAAGCTTTCTTT. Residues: CASSLGGGGLNTEAFF.

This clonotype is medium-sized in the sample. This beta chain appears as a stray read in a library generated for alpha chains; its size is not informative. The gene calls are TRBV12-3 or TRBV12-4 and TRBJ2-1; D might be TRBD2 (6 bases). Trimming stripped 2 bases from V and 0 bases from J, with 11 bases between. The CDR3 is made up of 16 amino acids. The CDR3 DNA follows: TGTGCCAGCAGTTTACCCCAGACTAGCTCCTACAATGAGCAGTTCTTC. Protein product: CASSLPQTSSYNEQFF.

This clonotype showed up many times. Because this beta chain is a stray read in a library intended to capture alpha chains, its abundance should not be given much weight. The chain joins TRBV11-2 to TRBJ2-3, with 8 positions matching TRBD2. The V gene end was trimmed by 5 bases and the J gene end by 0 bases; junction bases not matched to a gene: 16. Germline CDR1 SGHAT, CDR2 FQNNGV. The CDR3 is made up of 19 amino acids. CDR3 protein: CASSPPGLVWGGSTDTQYF. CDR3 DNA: TGTGCCAGCAGCCCCCCGGGACTAGTATGGGGGGGTAGCACAGATACGCAGTATTTT.

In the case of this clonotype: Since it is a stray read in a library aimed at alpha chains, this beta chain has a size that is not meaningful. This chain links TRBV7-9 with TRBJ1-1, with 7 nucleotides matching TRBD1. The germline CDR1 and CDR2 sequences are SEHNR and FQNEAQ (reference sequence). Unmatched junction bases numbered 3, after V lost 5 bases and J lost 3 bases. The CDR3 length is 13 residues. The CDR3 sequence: CASSRDSHTEAFF. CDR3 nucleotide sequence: TGTGCCAGCAGCCGGGACAGCCACACTGAAGCTTTCTTT.

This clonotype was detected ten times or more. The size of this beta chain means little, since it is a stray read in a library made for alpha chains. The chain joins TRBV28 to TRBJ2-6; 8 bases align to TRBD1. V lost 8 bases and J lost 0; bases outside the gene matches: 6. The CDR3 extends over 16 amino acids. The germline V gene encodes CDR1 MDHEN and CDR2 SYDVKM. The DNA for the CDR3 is TGTGCCAGCTCGGGACAGGCGTACTCTGGGGCCAACGTCCTGACTTTC. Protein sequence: CASSGQAYSGANVLTF.

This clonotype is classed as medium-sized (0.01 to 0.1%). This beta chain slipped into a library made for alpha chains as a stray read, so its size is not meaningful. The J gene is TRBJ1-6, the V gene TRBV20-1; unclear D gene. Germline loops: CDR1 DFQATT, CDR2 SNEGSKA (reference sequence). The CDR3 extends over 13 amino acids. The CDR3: CSTRRTSHSPLHF. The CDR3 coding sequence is TGCAGCACCCGCAGGACCTCACATTCACCCCTCCACTTT.

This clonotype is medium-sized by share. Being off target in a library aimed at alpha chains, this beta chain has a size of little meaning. The DNA of the CDR3 is TGCAGCGTTTTGTCTGGGGCCAACGTCCTGACTTTC. Translation gives CSVLSGANVLTF. The chain recombines TRBV29-1 with TRBJ2-6, with no clear D. With 5 bases removed from V and 1 base from J, the gap between germline ends came to 3 bases. CDR1 is SQVTM and CDR2 is ANQGSEA in the germline V gene. This CDR3 contains 12 residues. The full variable domain, in which reference TRBV29-1 and TRBJ2-6 provide the parts outside the CDR3, is SAVISQKPSRDICQRGTSLTIQCQVDSQVTMMFWYRQQPGQSLTLIATANQGSEATYESGFVIDKFPISRPNLTFSTLTVSNMSPEDSSIYLCSVLSGANVLTFGAGSRLTVL.

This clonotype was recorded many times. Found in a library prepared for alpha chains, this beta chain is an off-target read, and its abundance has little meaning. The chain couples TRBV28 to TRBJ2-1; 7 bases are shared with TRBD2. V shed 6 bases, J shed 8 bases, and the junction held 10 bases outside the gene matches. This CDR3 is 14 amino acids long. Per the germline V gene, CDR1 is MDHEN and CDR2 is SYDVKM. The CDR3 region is CASRVGGDVYEQFF. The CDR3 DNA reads TGTGCCAGCAGGGTGGGGGGGGACGTATATGAGCAGTTCTTC.

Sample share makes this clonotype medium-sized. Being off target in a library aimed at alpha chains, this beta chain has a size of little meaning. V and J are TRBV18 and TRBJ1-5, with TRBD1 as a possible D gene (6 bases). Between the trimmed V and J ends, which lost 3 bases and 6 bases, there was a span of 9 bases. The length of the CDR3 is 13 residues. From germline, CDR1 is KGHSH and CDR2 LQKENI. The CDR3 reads CASSPKQGQPQHF. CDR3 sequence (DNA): TGTGCCAGCTCACCCAAACAGGGTCAGCCCCAGCATTTT.

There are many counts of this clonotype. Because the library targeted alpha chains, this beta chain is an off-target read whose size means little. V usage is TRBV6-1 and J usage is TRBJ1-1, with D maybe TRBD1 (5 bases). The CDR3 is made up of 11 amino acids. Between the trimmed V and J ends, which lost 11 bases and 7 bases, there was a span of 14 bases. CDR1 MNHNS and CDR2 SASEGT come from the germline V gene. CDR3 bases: TGTGCCGGTAGTTGGGGCGTTGAAGCTTTCTTT. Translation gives CAGSWGVEAFF.

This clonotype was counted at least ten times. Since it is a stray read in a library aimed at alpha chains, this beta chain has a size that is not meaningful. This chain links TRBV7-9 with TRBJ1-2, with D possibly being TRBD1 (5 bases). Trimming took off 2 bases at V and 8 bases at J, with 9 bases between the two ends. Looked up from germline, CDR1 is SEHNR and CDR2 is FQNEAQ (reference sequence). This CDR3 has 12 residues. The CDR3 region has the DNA TGTGCCAGCAGCTTACCAGAGGGGGGCTACACCTTC. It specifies CASSLPEGGYTF.

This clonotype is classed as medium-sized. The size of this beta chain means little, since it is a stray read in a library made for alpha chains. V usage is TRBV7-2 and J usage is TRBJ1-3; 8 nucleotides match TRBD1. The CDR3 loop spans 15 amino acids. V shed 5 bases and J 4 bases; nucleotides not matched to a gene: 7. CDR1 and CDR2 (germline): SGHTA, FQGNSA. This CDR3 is CASSPTGGGGNTIYF. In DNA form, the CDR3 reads TGTGCCAGCAGCCCTACAGGGGGAGGGGGAAACACCATATATTTT.

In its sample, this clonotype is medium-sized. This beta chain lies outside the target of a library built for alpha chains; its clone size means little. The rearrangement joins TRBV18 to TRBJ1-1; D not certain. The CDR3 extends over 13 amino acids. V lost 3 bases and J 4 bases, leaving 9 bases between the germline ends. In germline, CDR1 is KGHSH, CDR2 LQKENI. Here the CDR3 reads CASSPGRATEAFF. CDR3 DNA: TGTGCCAGCTCACCGGGGAGGGCCACTGAAGCTTTCTTT.

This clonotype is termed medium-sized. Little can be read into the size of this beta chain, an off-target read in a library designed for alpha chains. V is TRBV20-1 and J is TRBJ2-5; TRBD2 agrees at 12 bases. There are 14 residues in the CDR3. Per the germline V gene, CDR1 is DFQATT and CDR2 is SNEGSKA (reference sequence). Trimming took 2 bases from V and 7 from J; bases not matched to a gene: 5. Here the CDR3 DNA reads TGCAGTGCTAGACCTACTAGCGGGGGGTTGACCCAGTACTTC. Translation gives CSARPTSGGLTQYF.

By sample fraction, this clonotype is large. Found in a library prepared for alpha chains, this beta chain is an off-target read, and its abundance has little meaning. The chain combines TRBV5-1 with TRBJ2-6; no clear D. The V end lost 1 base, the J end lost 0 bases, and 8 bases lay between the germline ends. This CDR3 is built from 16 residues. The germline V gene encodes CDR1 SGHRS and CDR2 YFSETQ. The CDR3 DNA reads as TGCGCCAGCAGCTTGTTGGTCGACTCTGGGGCCAACGTCCTGACTTTC. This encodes CASSLLVDSGANVLTF.

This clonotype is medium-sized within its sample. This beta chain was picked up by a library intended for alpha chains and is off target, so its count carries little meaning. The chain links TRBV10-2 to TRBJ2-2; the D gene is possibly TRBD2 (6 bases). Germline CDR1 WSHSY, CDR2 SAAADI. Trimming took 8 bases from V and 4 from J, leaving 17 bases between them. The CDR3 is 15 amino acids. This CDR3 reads CASSGSGFRTGELFF. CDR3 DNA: TGCGCCAGCTCAGGCAGCGGGTTTCGCACCGGGGAGCTGTTTTTT.

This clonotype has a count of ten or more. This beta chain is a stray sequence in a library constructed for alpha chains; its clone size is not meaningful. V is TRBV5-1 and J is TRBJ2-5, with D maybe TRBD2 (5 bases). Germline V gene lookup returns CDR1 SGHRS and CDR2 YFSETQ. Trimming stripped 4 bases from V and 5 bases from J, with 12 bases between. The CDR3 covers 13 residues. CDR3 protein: CASSLRGWETQYF. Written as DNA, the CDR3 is TGCGCCAGCAGCCTTCGGGGTTGGGAGACCCAGTACTTC. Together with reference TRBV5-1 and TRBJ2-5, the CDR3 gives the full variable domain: KAGVTQTPRYLIKTRGQQVTLSCSPISGHRSVSWYQQTPGQGLQFLFEYFSETQRNKGNFPGRFSGRQFSNSRSEMNVSTLELGDSALYLCASSLRGWETQYFGPGTRLLVL.

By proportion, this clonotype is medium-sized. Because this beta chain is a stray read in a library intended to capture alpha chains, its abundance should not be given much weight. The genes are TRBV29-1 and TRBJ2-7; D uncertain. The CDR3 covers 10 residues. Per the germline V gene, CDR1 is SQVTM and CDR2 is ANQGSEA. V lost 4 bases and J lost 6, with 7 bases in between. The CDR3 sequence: CSVGGPEQYF. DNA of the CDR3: TGCAGCGTTGGCGGACCCGAGCAGTACTTC.

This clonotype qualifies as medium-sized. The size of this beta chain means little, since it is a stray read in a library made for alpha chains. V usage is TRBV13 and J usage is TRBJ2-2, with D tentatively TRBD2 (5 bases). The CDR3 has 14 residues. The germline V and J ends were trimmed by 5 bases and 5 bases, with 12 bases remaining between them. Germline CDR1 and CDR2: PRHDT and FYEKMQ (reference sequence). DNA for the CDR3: TGTGCCAGCAGCCCAGCGACTAATACCGGGGAGCTGTTTTTT. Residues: CASSPATNTGELFF.

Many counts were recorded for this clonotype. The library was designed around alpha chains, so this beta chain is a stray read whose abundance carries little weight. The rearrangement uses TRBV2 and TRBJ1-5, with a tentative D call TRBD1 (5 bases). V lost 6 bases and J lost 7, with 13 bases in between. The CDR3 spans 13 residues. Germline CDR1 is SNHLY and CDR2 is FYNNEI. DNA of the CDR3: TGTGCCAGCAGAGAGGAGGAGGGGCAGCCCCAGCATTTT. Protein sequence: CASREEEGQPQHF. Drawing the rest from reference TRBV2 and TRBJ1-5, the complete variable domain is EPEVTQTPSHQVTQMGQEVILRCVPISNHLYFYWYRQILGQKVEFLVSFYNNEISEKSEIFDDQFSVERPDGSNFTLKIRSTKLEDSAMYFCASREEEGQPQHFGDGTRLSIL.

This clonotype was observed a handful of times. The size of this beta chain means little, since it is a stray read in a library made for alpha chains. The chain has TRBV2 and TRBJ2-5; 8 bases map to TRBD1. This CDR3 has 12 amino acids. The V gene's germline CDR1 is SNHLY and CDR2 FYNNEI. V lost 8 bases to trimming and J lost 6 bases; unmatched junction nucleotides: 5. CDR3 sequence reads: CASGGDRKTQYF. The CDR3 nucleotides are TGTGCCAGCGGCGGGGACAGGAAGACCCAGTACTTC. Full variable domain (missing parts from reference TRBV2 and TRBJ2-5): EPEVTQTPSHQVTQMGQEVILRCVPISNHLYFYWYRQILGQKVEFLVSFYNNEISEKSEIFDDQFSVERPDGSNFTLKIRSTKLEDSAMYFCASGGDRKTQYFGPGTRLLVL.

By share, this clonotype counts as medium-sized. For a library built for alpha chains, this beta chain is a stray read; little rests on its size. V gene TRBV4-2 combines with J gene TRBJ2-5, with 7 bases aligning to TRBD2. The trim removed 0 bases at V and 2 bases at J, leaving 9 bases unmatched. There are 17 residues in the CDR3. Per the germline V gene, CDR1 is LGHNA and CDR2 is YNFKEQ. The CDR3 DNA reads TGTGCCAGCAGCCAAGATCGTCAGCGGGGTATTCAAGAGACCCAGTACTTC. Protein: CASSQDRQRGIQETQYF.